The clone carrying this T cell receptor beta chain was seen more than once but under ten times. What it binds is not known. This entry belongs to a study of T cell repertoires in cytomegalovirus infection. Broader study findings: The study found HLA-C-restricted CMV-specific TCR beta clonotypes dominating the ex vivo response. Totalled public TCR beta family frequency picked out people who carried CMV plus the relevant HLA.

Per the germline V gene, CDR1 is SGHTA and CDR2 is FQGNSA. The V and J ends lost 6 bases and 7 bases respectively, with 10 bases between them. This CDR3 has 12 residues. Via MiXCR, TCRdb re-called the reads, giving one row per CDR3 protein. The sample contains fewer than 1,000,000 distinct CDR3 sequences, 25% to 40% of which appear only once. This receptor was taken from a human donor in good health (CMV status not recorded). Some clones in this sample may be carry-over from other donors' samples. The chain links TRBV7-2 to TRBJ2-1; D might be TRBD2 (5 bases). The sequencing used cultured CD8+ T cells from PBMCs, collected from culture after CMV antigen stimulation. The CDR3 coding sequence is TGTGCCAGCAGGAGTGGGGAGAATGAGCAGTTCTTC. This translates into CASRSGENEQFF.